Listed here are 32 T cell receptor beta chains from one sample, sequenced in a study of blood T cell repertoires in COVID-19. Method: immunoSEQ multiplex PCR; TCRdb's copy keeps in-frame clones and lacks some. Here the sample spans some 300,000 clones, about 89% being singletons. Input material: PBMCs or T cells enriched from blood (not recorded which). The receptors were gathered from a woman between 35 and 50 years old who had recovered from COVID-19.

The V and J genes are TRBV9 and TRBJ2-3; D perhaps matches TRBD2 (6 bases). V lost 3 bases to trimming and J lost 6 bases, with 14 bases between them. The CDR3 has 14 amino acids. Germline CDR1 SGDLS, CDR2 YYNGEE. The CDR3 loop reads CASSAIGGWDTQYF. The CDR3 bases are TGTGCCAGCAGCGCAATCGGGGGATGGGATACGCAGTATTTT.

V is TRBV30 and J is TRBJ2-1, with a weak D call TRBD1 (5 bases). Per the germline V gene, CDR1 is GTSNPN and CDR2 is SVGIG (reference sequence). Trimming pared 0 bases from V and 5 bases from J, leaving 8 bases between. This CDR3 spans 13 amino acids. CDR3 residues: CAWSVDRDNEQFF. CDR3 DNA: TGTGCCTGGAGTGTCGACAGAGACAATGAGCAGTTCTTC.

The rearrangement uses TRBV7-9 and TRBJ1-6, with TRBD1 identical over 7 bases. The V gene's germline CDR1 is SEHNR and CDR2 FQNEAQ (reference sequence). The CDR3 has 14 residues. V dropped 1 base and J dropped 8; count of bases not matched to a gene: 2. CDR3 in DNA: TGTGCCAGCAGCTTAGAAGGGGGCTATTCACCCCTCCACTTT. This sequence encodes CASSLEGGYSPLHF.

This clone was picked up many times. Written as DNA, the CDR3 is TGTGCCATCAATGCAGGGAACACTGAAGCTTTCTTT. As protein: CAINAGNTEAFF. The chain carries TRBV10-3 and TRBJ1-1; D is undetermined. This CDR3 contains 12 residues. The V gene lost 7 bases and the J gene lost 1 base, with 7 bases spanning the gap. CDR1 is ENHRY, CDR2 SYGVKD, per germline.

The chain uses TRBV9 and TRBJ2-1, with D perhaps matching TRBD2 (6 bases). Trimming left V 0 bases short and J 0 bases short, with 10 bases between. The CDR3 runs to 16 residues. Looked up from germline, CDR1 is SGDLS and CDR2 is YYNGEE. The CDR3 bases are TGTGCCAGCAGCGTAGCCGGGACTTCCTCCTACAATGAGCAGTTCTTC. It specifies CASSVAGTSSYNEQFF. Looking up the rest from reference TRBV9 and TRBJ2-1 gives the full variable domain: DSGVTQTPKHLITATGQRVTLRCSPRSGDLSVYWYQQSLDQGLQFLIQYYNGEERAKGNILERFSAQQFPDLHSELNLSSLELGDSALYFCASSVAGTSSYNEQFFGPGTRLTVL.

The chain has TRBV6-2 or TRBV6-3 and TRBJ1-5; perhaps TRBD1 as D (5 bases). Deletions cut 6 bases from V and 7 bases from J, with 13 bases between. This CDR3 has 13 amino acids. The germline V gene encodes CDR1 MNHEY and CDR2 SVGEGT. CDR3 residues: CASSPSGWQPQHF. The CDR3 DNA reads TGTGCCAGCAGCCCCTCAGGGTGGCAGCCCCAGCATTTT.

The chain uses TRBV24-1 and TRBJ2-1; 10 nucleotides line up with TRBD1. The germline V gene has CDR1 KGHDR and CDR2 SFDVKD. This CDR3 is built from 17 residues. The trim removed 4 bases at V and 3 bases at J, leaving 8 bases unmatched. In DNA form, the CDR3 reads TGTGCCACCAGTGACTATAACCGGGACAGGGGCTACAATGAGCAGTTCTTC. Its translation is CATSDYNRDRGYNEQFF.

V usage is TRBV18 and J usage is TRBJ2-5; 7 bases line up with TRBD2. Germline V gene data show CDR1 as KGHSH and CDR2 as LQKENI. V lost 4 bases to trimming and J lost 2 bases; unmatched junction nucleotides: 4. This CDR3 is 14 amino acids long. CDR3: CASSLSGLQETQYF. The CDR3 DNA sequence: TGTGCCAGCTCACTTAGCGGGCTTCAAGAGACCCAGTACTTC.

This clone has more than one count but fewer than ten. V gene TRBV6-6 combines with J gene TRBJ2-5; 11 bases agree with TRBD2. This CDR3 has 15 amino acids. The junction had 2 bases not matched to a gene; V was cut back by 4 bases and J by 1 base. CDR1 MNHNY and CDR2 SVGAGI come from the germline V gene (reference sequence). CDR3 in DNA: TGTGCCAGCAGTTTCGGGACTAGCGGCCAAGAGACCCAGTACTTC. Translation gives CASSFGTSGQETQYF.

V and J are TRBV18 and TRBJ1-4; maybe TRBD1 (6 bases). Trimming took off 6 bases at V and 6 bases at J, with 14 bases between the two ends. Per the germline V gene, CDR1 is KGHSH and CDR2 is LQKENI. CDR3 length: 14 amino acids. CDR3 protein: CASSVQGLDEKLFF. For the CDR3, the DNA is TGTGCCAGCTCCGTACAGGGCTTGGATGAAAAACTGTTTTTT.

V and J are TRBV28 and TRBJ2-4, with D perhaps TRBD1 (6 bases). Trimming took off 3 bases at V and 0 bases at J, with 21 bases between the two ends. The length of the CDR3 is 19 residues. Germline CDR1 and CDR2: MDHEN and SYDVKM. In DNA form, the CDR3 reads TGTGCCAGCAGTTTTGCCTTTACCCCTACAGGGTTAGCCAAAAACATTCAGTACTTC. Amino acid sequence: CASSFAFTPTGLAKNIQYF.

This chain connects TRBV29-1 to TRBJ1-2, with D possibly TRBD1 on 5 matching bases. The germline V and J ends were trimmed by 4 bases and 6 bases, with 15 bases remaining between them. There are 13 residues in the CDR3. CDR1 SQVTM and CDR2 ANQGSEA come from the germline V gene. The CDR3 loop reads CSVGPQGFDGYTF. As DNA, the CDR3 is TGCAGCGTTGGGCCTCAGGGATTCGATGGCTACACCTTC.

This clone was counted between two and nine times. The rearrangement links TRBV19 to TRBJ1-5; 9 bases fit TRBD1. Germline assignment: CDR1 LNHDA and CDR2 SQIVND (reference sequence). Losses at the gene ends were 6 bases for V and 6 bases for J; bases not matched to a gene: 15. This CDR3 is built from 17 residues. CDR3 region: CASSGGHGTGRVQPQHF. CDR3 nucleotides: TGTGCCAGTAGCGGGGGACACGGGACAGGGAGGGTTCAGCCCCAGCATTTT.

CDR3 residues: CASSLSRGVNTEAFF. The CDR3 DNA is TGTGCCAGCAGTTTATCACGGGGGGTGAACACTGAAGCTTTCTTT. V is TRBV27 and J is TRBJ1-1; maybe TRBD1 (5 bases). The ends were cut back, 0 bases at V and 0 bases at J, with 8 bases in the middle. CDR3 length: 15 amino acids. Germline assignment: CDR1 MNHEY and CDR2 SMNVEV (reference sequence).

This clone was detected only a few times. V usage is TRBV27 and J usage is TRBJ1-2; 9 bases line up with TRBD1. The V and J ends lost 8 bases and 6 bases, in that order; junction bases with no gene match: 13. Per germline, CDR1 MNHEY and CDR2 SMNVEV (reference sequence). The CDR3 has 15 amino acids. CDR3 nucleotide sequence: TGTGCCAGCGGATTTTGGGGGACAGGGAGTAATGGCTACACCTTC. Translating it yields CASGFWGTGSNGYTF.

The V and J genes are TRBV7-8 and TRBJ2-1; D is possibly TRBD1 (5 bases). The germline V gene encodes CDR1 SGHVS and CDR2 FQNEAQ. The CDR3 runs to 17 residues. Trimming took off 7 bases at V and 4 bases at J, with 23 bases between the two ends. The CDR3, as DNA: TGTGCCAGCACCAGAGTGGGGCGCGGTCGTATTTACAATGAGCAGTTCTTC. Protein: CASTRVGRGRIYNEQFF.

The chain links TRBV5-4 to TRBJ2-3; 13 nucleotides align to TRBD2. Germline assignment: CDR1 SGHNT and CDR2 YYREEE (reference sequence). Germline trimming cut 4 bases from V and 2 bases from J; bases unmatched to any gene: 10. The CDR3 loop spans 18 amino acids. CDR3 sequence (DNA): TGTGCCAGCAGCCACGGACTAGCGGGGGAGAGCTACACAGATACGCAGTATTTT. As protein: CASSHGLAGESYTDTQYF.

This clone was recorded only once. The gene calls are TRBV3-1 (or the pseudogene TRBV3-2) and TRBJ2-1, with 7 bases fitting TRBD2. Germline assignment: CDR1 LGHDT and CDR2 YNNKEL (reference sequence). The CDR3 runs 14 residues. The J segment lost 7 bases and the V segment lost 2 bases, leaving 5 bases of the junction unmatched. Here the CDR3 reads CASSQHGGGNEQFF. CDR3 coding DNA: TGTGCCAGCAGCCAACATGGGGGGGGGAATGAGCAGTTCTTC.

This clone was seen once. The rearrangement links TRBV11-3 to TRBJ1-1; a weak D match, TRBD1 (5 bases). This CDR3 comprises 13 residues. From germline, CDR1 is SGHNT and CDR2 YENEEA. The V and J ends lost 10 bases and 3 bases respectively, with 15 bases between them. In DNA, the CDR3 is TGTGCCATCTCCCAACAGGCTGACACTGAAGCTTTCTTT. Protein sequence: CAISQQADTEAFF. Together with reference TRBV11-3 and TRBJ1-1, the CDR3 gives the full variable domain: EAGVVQSPRYKIIEKKQPVAFWCNPISGHNTLYWYLQNLGQGPELLIRYENEEAVDDSQLPKDRFSAERLKGVDSTLKIQPAELGDSAVYLCAISQQADTEAFFGQGTRLTVV.

The chain joins TRBV18 to TRBJ1-3; 7 nucleotides align to TRBD1. CDR1 KGHSH and CDR2 LQKENI come from the germline V gene. The CDR3 totals 13 residues. The V segment lost 4 bases and the J segment 7 bases; nucleotides outside the gene matches: 4. CDR3 sequence (DNA): TGTGCCAGCTCACTGGGACAGATTAACACCATATATTTT. This translates into CASSLGQINTIYF.

The chain combines TRBV5-6 with TRBJ1-4; 11 nucleotides agree with TRBD1. The J segment lost 7 bases and the V segment lost 4 bases, leaving 9 bases of the junction unmatched. Germline-derived CDR1 and CDR2 are SGHDT and YYEEEE. This CDR3 comprises 16 residues. DNA of the CDR3: TGTGCCAGCAGCGCCTCGGACAGGGGGCAATTTGAAAAACTGTTTTTT. The encoded protein is CASSASDRGQFEKLFF.

The chain recombines TRBV18 with TRBJ2-5, with D perhaps matching TRBD1 (5 bases). Germline V gene data show CDR1 as KGHSH and CDR2 as LQKENI. The CDR3 has 14 residues. The germline V and J ends were trimmed by 2 bases and 4 bases, with 11 bases remaining between them. This chain's CDR3 is CASSPLGRGETQYF. The CDR3, as DNA: TGTGCCAGCTCACCATTGGGGCGCGGAGAGACCCAGTACTTC.

The chain uses TRBV5-1 and TRBJ2-1; D is possibly TRBD2 (6 bases). Germline CDR1 and CDR2: SGHRS and YFSETQ. V was cut by 2 bases and J by 10 bases, with 13 bases left in between. This CDR3 is 13 amino acids long. This CDR3 is CASSFTVGSEQFF. The CDR3 DNA is TGCGCCAGCAGCTTTACTGTCGGGAGCGAGCAGTTCTTC.

This chain's CDR3 is CATSDSRTVNNEQFF. The CDR3 nucleotides are TGTGCCACCAGTGATTCCCGGACAGTCAACAATGAGCAGTTCTTC. The chain employs TRBV24-1 and TRBJ2-1; maybe TRBD1 (6 bases). The germline V gene has CDR1 KGHDR and CDR2 SFDVKD. This CDR3 comprises 15 residues. V lost 2 bases to trimming and J lost 5 bases, with 12 bases between them.

The genes are TRBV7-8 and TRBJ2-5; 9 bases map to TRBD2. V lost 5 bases, J lost 4 bases, and 14 bases stayed unmatched. This CDR3 has 17 residues. The V gene's germline CDR1 is SGHVS and CDR2 FQNEAQ. The CDR3 here is CASSAPLREGVRETQYF. The CDR3 DNA follows: TGTGCCAGCAGCGCCCCTTTGCGGGAGGGAGTAAGAGAGACCCAGTACTTC.

This chain connects TRBV15 to TRBJ2-5; 8 bases map to TRBD2. V was clipped by 0 bases and J by 5 bases; unmatched bases: 5. From germline, CDR1 is LNHNV and CDR2 YYDKDF (reference sequence). There are 15 residues in the CDR3. The chain's CDR3 is CATSRDRGGAETQYF. CDR3 DNA sequence: TGTGCCACCAGCAGAGATCGGGGGGGCGCGGAGACCCAGTACTTC.

This rearrangement joins TRBV5-3 to TRBJ1-2; 9 bases fit TRBD1. TRBV5-3 is an ORF; its function is uncertain. Trimming removed 1 base from V and 7 bases from J; junction bases left unmatched: 11. The CDR3 is made up of 16 amino acids. This CDR3 reads CARSLSGTGIECGYTF. CDR3 in DNA: TGTGCCAGAAGCTTGAGCGGGACAGGGATTGAGTGTGGCTACACCTTC.

This rearrangement joins TRBV18 to TRBJ2-3, with D uncertain. V lost 3 bases to trimming and J lost 2 bases, with 9 bases between them. CDR3 length: 14 residues. Germline V gene data show CDR1 as KGHSH and CDR2 as LQKENI. CDR3 bases: TGTGCCAGCTCACCCCGGTATTACACAGATACGCAGTATTTT. Residues: CASSPRYYTDTQYF. Full variable domain (remainder filled in from reference TRBV18 and TRBJ2-3): NAGVMQNPRHLVRRRGQEARLRCSPMKGHSHVYWYRQLPEEGLKFMVYLQKENIIDESGMPKERFSAEFPKEGPSILRIQQVVRGDSAAYFCASSPRYYTDTQYFGPGTRLTVL.

The table lists this clone with a count of one. CDR3 loop: CASSIVGGQHGYTF. The CDR3 DNA follows: TGTGCCAGTAGTATAGTGGGAGGTCAACATGGCTACACCTTC. This chain joins TRBV19 and TRBJ1-2; D unresolved. The germline V gene has CDR1 LNHDA and CDR2 SQIVND (reference sequence). V was shortened by 1 base and J by 6 bases, with 12 bases between the two germline ends. The CDR3 contains 14 residues.

The chain joins TRBV5-1 to TRBJ1-1; 7 bases match TRBD1. The CDR3 is 16 amino acids. Trimming cost V 0 bases and J 0 bases; bases outside gene matches: 5. CDR1 SGHRS and CDR2 YFSETQ come from the germline V gene. The CDR3 here is CASSLVPGGLNTEAFF. The DNA for the CDR3 is TGCGCCAGCAGCTTGGTGCCAGGGGGTTTGAACACTGAAGCTTTCTTT.

V usage is TRBV11-1 and J usage is TRBJ2-1; D is uncertain. Germline values: CDR1 SGHAT, CDR2 FQDESV (reference sequence). V was cut by 6 bases and J by 5 bases, with 14 bases left in between. This CDR3 has 14 residues. DNA of the CDR3: TGTGCCAGCAGTTATATGCGACTGGACAATGAGCAGTTCTTC. It encodes CASSYMRLDNEQFF.

The chain has TRBV6-2 or TRBV6-3 and TRBJ1-5; no firm D call. CDR3 size: 15 residues. The germline CDR1 and CDR2 sequences are MNHEY and SVGEGT. Trimming pared 2 bases from V and 5 bases from J, leaving 13 bases between. CDR3 nucleotides: TGTGCCAGCAGTTACGCGGACGCGGGCGATCAGCCCCAGCATTTT. Protein: CASSYADAGDQPQHF.